One sample yielded the 25 T cell receptor beta chains listed below, sequenced in a study of OX40 agonist ivuxolimab in advanced cancers. TCRdb's table, derived via immunoSEQ multiplex PCR, lists solely in-frame clones and lacks some. Found here are about 90,000 clones, 91% of them singletons; the top ten hold around 8.7%. This specimen consisted of CD4+ or CD8+ T cells sorted from blood, obtained in a trial of the OX40 agonist ivuxolimab. These receptors originate from an adult with an advanced solid tumor such as melanoma, head and neck, liver or kidney cancer.

This clone was seen a single time. This CDR3 reads CASNDTPNTEAFF. The CDR3 DNA follows: TGTGCCAGCAATGACACCCCAAACACTGAAGCTTTCTTT. The rearrangement links TRBV21-1 to TRBJ1-1; the D segment call TRBD1 is taken from the table without a DNA check. TRBV21-1 corresponds to a pseudogene. This CDR3 has 13 amino acids.

The chain carries TRBV27 and TRBJ2-4; the D is unclear. The CDR3 contains 13 residues. Deletions cut 3 bases from V and 8 bases from J, with 11 bases between. Looked up from germline, CDR1 is MNHEY and CDR2 is SMNVEV (reference sequence). The CDR3 sequence is CASSLGTSDIQYF. The CDR3 region has the DNA TGTGCCAGCAGTTTGGGAACTTCGGACATTCAGTACTTC.

The chain combines TRBV27 with TRBJ2-2, with 11 bases fitting TRBD2. V dropped 2 bases and J dropped 4; count of bases not matched to a gene: 9. The CDR3 spans 18 residues. Germline V gives CDR1 MNHEY, CDR2 SMNVEV (reference sequence). The CDR3 region is CASSLTLAGEVGTGELFF. The CDR3 DNA follows: TGTGCCAGCAGTTTAACACTAGCGGGAGAAGTCGGCACCGGGGAGCTGTTTTTT.

CDR3 sequence reads: CASSQRGLAGGNEQFF. The CDR3 nucleotides read TGCGCCAGCAGCCAACGGGGACTAGCGGGAGGCAATGAGCAGTTCTTC. This chain links TRBV4-1 with TRBJ2-1, with TRBD2 matching 15 bases. From germline, CDR1 is MGHRA and CDR2 YSYEKL. CDR3 length: 16 amino acids. The trim removed 2 bases at V and 6 bases at J, leaving 2 bases unmatched.

As DNA, the CDR3 is TGTGCCAGCAGCACTTATGTCTCGAATGAGCAGTTCTTC. Protein sequence: CASSTYVSNEQFF. V is TRBV7-3 and J is TRBJ2-1; D gene ambiguous. The CDR3 has 13 amino acids. V shed 5 bases and J shed 7 bases, with 12 bases lying between them. Germline V CDR1 and CDR2: SGHTA, FQGTGA.

This chain links TRBV28 with TRBJ1-5; 11 bases align to TRBD1. J gave up 0 bases and V 5 bases, and 9 bases lay outside the gene matches. The CDR3 sequence is 18 residues long. From germline, CDR1 is MDHEN and CDR2 SYDVKM. The CDR3 nucleotides are TGTGCCAGCAGTACGCGGACAGGGGGCAGATATAGCAATCAGCCCCAGCATTTT. It encodes CASSTRTGGRYSNQPQHF.

This CDR3 is CASSARRGGLSTEAFF. In DNA form, the CDR3 reads TGTGCCAGCAGCGCCCGACGGGGTGGATTGAGCACTGAAGCTTTCTTT. The J gene is TRBJ1-1, the V gene TRBV9; D is ambiguous. This CDR3 spans 16 amino acids. Germline CDR1 reads SGDLS; CDR2 reads YYNGEE. V was shortened by 3 bases and J by 4 bases, with 19 bases between the two germline ends.

The V and J genes are TRBV19 and TRBJ2-1; 7 bases align to TRBD2. There are 14 residues in the CDR3. V shed 6 bases and J 3 bases; nucleotides not matched to a gene: 5. The germline V gene has CDR1 LNHDA and CDR2 SQIVND (reference sequence). The CDR3 spells CASRIQRGYNEQFF. Written as DNA, the CDR3 is TGTGCCAGTAGAATCCAGCGGGGCTACAATGAGCAGTTCTTC.

The chain carries TRBV5-1 and TRBJ2-3; 9 nucleotides agree with TRBD1. The CDR3 length is 16 residues. Unmatched junction bases numbered 5, after V lost 0 bases and J lost 3 bases. Germline-derived CDR1 and CDR2 are SGHRS and YFSETQ. The DNA for the CDR3 is TGCGCCAGCAGCTTGGGGGGACAGGGAGGAACAGATACGCAGTATTTT. It translates to CASSLGGQGGTDTQYF.

The J gene is TRBJ2-2, the V gene TRBV7-9; maybe TRBD2 (5 bases). Trimming shortened V by 3 bases and J by 6 bases, and 20 bases separated the two germline ends. CDR1 is SEHNR, CDR2 FQNEAQ, per germline (reference sequence). The CDR3 loop spans 17 amino acids. This CDR3 is CASSFDGVSVWAGELFF. CDR3 in DNA: TGTGCCAGCAGCTTCGACGGGGTTTCGGTTTGGGCCGGGGAGCTGTTTTTT.

This sequence joins TRBV27 and TRBJ2-1; TRBD2 might be the D (5 bases). With 8 bases removed from V and 0 bases from J, the gap between germline ends came to 8 bases. The CDR3 is made up of 13 amino acids. Looked up from germline, CDR1 is MNHEY and CDR2 is SMNVEV (reference sequence). Here the CDR3 DNA reads TGTGCCAGCGGACTGTCCTCCTACAATGAGCAGTTCTTC. Encoded protein: CASGLSSYNEQFF.

This clone was found once. The chain employs TRBV6-1 and TRBJ2-7; 8 bases are a match to TRBD2. V lost 7 bases to trimming and J lost 2 bases; unmatched junction nucleotides: 7. CDR1 is MNHNS, CDR2 SASEGT, per germline. This CDR3 contains 14 residues. The CDR3 protein is CASTPGLVTYEQYF. CDR3 sequence (DNA): TGTGCCAGCACTCCGGGACTAGTCACCTACGAGCAGTACTTC.

The rearrangement links TRBV7-6 to TRBJ1-1, with D perhaps matching TRBD1 (5 bases). The germline V gene encodes CDR1 SGHVS and CDR2 FNYEAQ. CDR3 length equals 14 residues. V dropped 5 bases and J dropped 10 bases, with 20 bases sitting between them. The CDR3 here is CASSPGEGTGGAFF. In nucleotides, the CDR3 is TGTGCCAGCAGCCCCGGGGAGGGGACCGGAGGAGCTTTCTTT.

The chain carries TRBV21-1 and TRBJ2-7; the table names TRBD2, a call not compared with the DNA. TRBV21-1 is a pseudogene locus. The CDR3 is made up of 15 amino acids. The CDR3 spells CASSTLAGRAYEQYF. DNA for the CDR3: TGTGCCAGCAGCACACTAGCGGGGAGGGCCTACGAGCAGTACTTC.

The rearrangement links TRBV2 to TRBJ2-7; 7 bases align to TRBD2. V lost 7 bases and J lost 3; bases outside the gene matches: 6. This CDR3 contains 13 residues. CDR1 SNHLY and CDR2 FYNNEI come from the germline V gene. The CDR3 here is CASIGGSDYEQYF. The DNA of the CDR3 is TGTGCCAGCATTGGCGGGAGTGACTACGAGCAGTACTTC.

The chain links TRBV13 to TRBJ2-7; perhaps D is TRBD1 or TRBD2 (5 bases each). V was shortened by 0 bases and J by 0 bases, with 12 bases between the two germline ends. Germline CDR1 and CDR2: PRHDT and FYEKMQ (reference sequence). The CDR3 has 16 amino acids. The CDR3 nucleotides are TGTGCCAGCAGCTTAGGATTGGCAGGGAGCTCCTACGAGCAGTACTTC. It codes for CASSLGLAGSSYEQYF.

The chain uses TRBV11-3 and TRBJ2-1; 14 positions agree with TRBD2. Germline-derived CDR1 and CDR2 are SGHNT and YENEEA. V gave up 5 bases and J gave up 14 bases; unmatched junction bases: 5. The CDR3 is 13 amino acids. CDR3 sequence reads: CASSLGTSGSEFF. CDR3 coding DNA: TGTGCCAGCAGCCTTGGGACTAGCGGGAGTGAGTTCTTC.

The V and J genes are TRBV6-1 and TRBJ1-1; 10 nucleotides line up with TRBD1. Germline loops: CDR1 MNHNS, CDR2 SASEGT. The J segment lost 1 base and the V segment lost 4 bases, leaving 9 bases of the junction unmatched. This CDR3 has 17 amino acids. The CDR3 loop reads CASSALRTGGWNTEAFF. The CDR3 DNA follows: TGTGCCAGCAGTGCCCTAAGGACAGGGGGATGGAACACTGAAGCTTTCTTT.

CDR3 nucleotide sequence: TGCGCCAGCAGCACGACGGGGGGCGCGTATAACGAGCAGTACTTC. As protein: CASSTTGGAYNEQYF. The genes are TRBV4-1 and TRBJ2-7, with D tentatively TRBD2 (7 bases). Trimming removed 5 bases from V and 5 bases from J, with 19 bases in between. This CDR3 has 15 residues. The germline gives CDR1 MGHRA, CDR2 YSYEKL.

The sample holds one count of this clone. This rearrangement joins TRBV7-8 to TRBJ2-2, with D perhaps TRBD2 (5 bases). V was pared by 7 bases and J by 7 bases, with 10 bases between. CDR3 length equals 12 residues. Germline CDR1 and CDR2: SGHVS and FQNEAQ. The CDR3 sequence is CASTGGLGELFF. In nucleotides, the CDR3 is TGTGCCAGCACCGGAGGCCTCGGGGAGCTGTTTTTT.

V is TRBV30 and J is TRBJ2-7; D is ambiguous. The CDR3 extends over 12 amino acids. The germline gives CDR1 GTSNPN, CDR2 SVGIG (reference sequence). Trimming took 0 bases from V and 2 from J, leaving 5 bases between them. In DNA, the CDR3 is TGTGCCTGGAGTGTACTGCCCTACGAGCAGTACTTC. Amino acid sequence: CAWSVLPYEQYF.

V usage is TRBV5-1 and J usage is TRBJ2-5; 9 bases fit TRBD2. The V segment lost 3 bases and the J segment 4 bases; nucleotides outside the gene matches: 7. The germline V gene has CDR1 SGHRS and CDR2 YFSETQ. This CDR3 region has 15 residues. The DNA for the CDR3 is TGCGCCAGCAGCTCCTTAGCGGGAGCGGGAGAGACCCAGTACTTC. Translation: CASSSLAGAGETQYF.

The chain uses TRBV6-5 and TRBJ1-2; the D gene is possibly TRBD1 (6 bases). The CDR3 loop spans 13 amino acids. CDR1 and CDR2 from the germline V gene are MNHEY and SVGAGI. Trimming cost V 1 base and J 4 bases, with 7 bases left between them. The CDR3 loop reads CASSYLQGYGYTF. CDR3 bases: TGTGCCAGCAGTTACTTACAGGGCTATGGCTACACCTTC.

This clone was observed a single time. The chain combines TRBV30 with TRBJ2-3; perhaps TRBD2 as D (6 bases). Germline V CDR1 and CDR2: GTSNPN, SVGIG (reference sequence). The CDR3 spans 15 residues. V lost 1 base, J lost 2 bases, and 13 bases lay in between. CDR3 coding DNA: TGTGCCTGGAGTGGGATTAGCGGCTACACAGATACGCAGTATTTT. Amino acid sequence: CAWSGISGYTDTQYF.

The chain combines TRBV18 with TRBJ2-2; 9 bases line up with TRBD2. Germline V gene lookup returns CDR1 KGHSH and CDR2 LQKENI. The V and J ends lost 6 bases and 5 bases, in that order; junction bases with no gene match: 10. The CDR3 loop spans 16 amino acids. The CDR3 DNA follows: TGTGCCAGCTCCCCGGGTGAAGCGGGAGGAACCGGGGAGCTGTTTTTT. It translates to CASSPGEAGGTGELFF.